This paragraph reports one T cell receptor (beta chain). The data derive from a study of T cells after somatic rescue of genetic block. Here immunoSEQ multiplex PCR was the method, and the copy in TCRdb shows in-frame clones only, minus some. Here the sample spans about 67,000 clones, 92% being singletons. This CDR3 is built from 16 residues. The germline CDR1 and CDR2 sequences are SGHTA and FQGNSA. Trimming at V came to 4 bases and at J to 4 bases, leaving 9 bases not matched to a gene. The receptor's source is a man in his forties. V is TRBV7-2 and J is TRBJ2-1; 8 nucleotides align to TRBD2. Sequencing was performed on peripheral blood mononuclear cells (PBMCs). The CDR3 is CASSSQTSGAYNEQFF. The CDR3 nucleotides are TGTGCCAGCAGCTCCCAAACTAGCGGAGCTTACAATGAGCAGTTCTTC.